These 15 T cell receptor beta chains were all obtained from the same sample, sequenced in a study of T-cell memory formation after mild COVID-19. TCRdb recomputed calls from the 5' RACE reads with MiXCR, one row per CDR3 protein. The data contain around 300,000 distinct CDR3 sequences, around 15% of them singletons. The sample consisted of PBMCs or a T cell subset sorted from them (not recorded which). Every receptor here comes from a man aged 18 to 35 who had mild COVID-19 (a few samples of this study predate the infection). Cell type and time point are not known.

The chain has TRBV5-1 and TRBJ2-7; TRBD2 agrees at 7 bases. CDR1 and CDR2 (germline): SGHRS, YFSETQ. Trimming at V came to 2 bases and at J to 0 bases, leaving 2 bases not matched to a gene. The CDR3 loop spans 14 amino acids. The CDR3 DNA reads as TGCGCCAGCAGCTTCCGCGGGGGCTCCTACGAGCAGTACTTC. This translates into CASSFRGGSYEQYF.

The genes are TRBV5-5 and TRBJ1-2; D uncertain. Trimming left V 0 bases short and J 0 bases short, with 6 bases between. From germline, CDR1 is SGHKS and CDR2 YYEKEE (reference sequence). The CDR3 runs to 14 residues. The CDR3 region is CASSLEGTNYGYTF. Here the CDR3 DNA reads TGTGCCAGCAGCTTGGAAGGAACTAACTATGGCTACACCTTC.

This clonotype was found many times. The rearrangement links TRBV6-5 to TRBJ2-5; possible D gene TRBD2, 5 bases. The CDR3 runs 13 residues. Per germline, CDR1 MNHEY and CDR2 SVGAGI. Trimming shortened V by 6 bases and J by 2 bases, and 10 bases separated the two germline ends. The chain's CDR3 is CASRLGWQETQYF. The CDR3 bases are TGTGCCAGCAGACTAGGATGGCAAGAGACCCAGTACTTC.

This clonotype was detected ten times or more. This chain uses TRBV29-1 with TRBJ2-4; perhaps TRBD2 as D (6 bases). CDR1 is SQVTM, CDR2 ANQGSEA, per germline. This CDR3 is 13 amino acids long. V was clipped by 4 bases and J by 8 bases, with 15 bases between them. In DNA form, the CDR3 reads TGCAGCGTTGCACCATGGGGGGAAGACATTCAGTACTTC. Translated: CSVAPWGEDIQYF. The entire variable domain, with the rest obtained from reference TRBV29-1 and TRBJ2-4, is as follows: SAVISQKPSRDICQRGTSLTIQCQVDSQVTMMFWYRQQPGQSLTLIATANQGSEATYESGFVIDKFPISRPNLTFSTLTVSNMSPEDSSIYLCSVAPWGEDIQYFGAGTRLSVL.

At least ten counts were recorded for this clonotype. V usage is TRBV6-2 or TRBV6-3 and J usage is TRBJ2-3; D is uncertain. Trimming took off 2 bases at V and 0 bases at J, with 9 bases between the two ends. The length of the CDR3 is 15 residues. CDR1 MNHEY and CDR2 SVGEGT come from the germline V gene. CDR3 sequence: CASSYIQSSTDTQYF. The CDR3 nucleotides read TGTGCCAGCAGTTACATACAGTCCAGCACAGATACGCAGTATTTT.

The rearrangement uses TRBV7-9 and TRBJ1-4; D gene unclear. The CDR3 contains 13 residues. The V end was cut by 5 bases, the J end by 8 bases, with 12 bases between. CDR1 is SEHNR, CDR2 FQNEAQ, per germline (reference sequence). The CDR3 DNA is TGTGCCAGCAGCGAACAAAACCCCGAAAAACTGTTTTTT. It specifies CASSEQNPEKLFF.

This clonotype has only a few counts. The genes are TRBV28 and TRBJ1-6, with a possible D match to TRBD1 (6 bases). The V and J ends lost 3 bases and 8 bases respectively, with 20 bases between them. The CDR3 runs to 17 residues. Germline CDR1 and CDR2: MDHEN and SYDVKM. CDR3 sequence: CASSFPTRDNQYSPLHF. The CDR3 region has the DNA TGTGCCAGCAGTTTTCCCACTCGGGACAACCAATATTCACCCCTCCACTTT.

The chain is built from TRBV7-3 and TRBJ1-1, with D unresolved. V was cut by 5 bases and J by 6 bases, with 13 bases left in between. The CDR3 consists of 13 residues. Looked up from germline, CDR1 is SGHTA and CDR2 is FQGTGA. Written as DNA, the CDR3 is TGTGCCAGCAGCCAAACCCGACGGGCTGAAGCTTTCTTT. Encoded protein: CASSQTRRAEAFF.

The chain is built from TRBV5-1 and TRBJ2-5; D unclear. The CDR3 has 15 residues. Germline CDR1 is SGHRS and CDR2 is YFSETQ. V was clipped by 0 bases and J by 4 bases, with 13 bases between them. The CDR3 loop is CASSLGLRLSETQYF. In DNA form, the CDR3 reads TGCGCCAGCAGCTTGGGGTTACGTTTATCAGAGACCCAGTACTTC.

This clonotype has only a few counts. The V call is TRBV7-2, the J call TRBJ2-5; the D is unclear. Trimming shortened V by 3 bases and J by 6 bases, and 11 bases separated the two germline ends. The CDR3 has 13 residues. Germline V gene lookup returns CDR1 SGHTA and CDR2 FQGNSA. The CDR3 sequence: CASSFSSTKTQYF. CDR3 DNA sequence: TGTGCCAGCAGCTTCAGTAGCACGAAGACCCAGTACTTC.

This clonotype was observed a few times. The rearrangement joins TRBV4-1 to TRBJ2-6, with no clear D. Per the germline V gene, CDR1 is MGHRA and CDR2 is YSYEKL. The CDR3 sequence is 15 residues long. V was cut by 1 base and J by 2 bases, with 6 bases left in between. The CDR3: CASSQGGAGANVLTF. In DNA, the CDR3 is TGCGCCAGCAGCCAAGGAGGAGCTGGGGCCAACGTCCTGACTTTC.

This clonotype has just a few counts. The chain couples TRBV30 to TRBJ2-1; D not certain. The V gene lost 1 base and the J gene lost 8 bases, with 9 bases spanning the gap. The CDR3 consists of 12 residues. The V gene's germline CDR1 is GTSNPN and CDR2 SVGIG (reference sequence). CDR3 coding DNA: TGTGCCTGGAGTGGGTTTAGGGATGAGCAGTTCTTC. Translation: CAWSGFRDEQFF.

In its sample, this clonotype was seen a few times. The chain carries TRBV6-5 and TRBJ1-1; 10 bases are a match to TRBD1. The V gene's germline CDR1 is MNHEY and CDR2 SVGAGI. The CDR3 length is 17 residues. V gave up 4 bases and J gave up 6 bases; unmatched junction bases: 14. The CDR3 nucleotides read TGTGCCAGCAGTTCCCCTAGAGACAGGGGGCGATCCCCTGAAGCTTTCTTT. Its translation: CASSSPRDRGRSPEAFF.

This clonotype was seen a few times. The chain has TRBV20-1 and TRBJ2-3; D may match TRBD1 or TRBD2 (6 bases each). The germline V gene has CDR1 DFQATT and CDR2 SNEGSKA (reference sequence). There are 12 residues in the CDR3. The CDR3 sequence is CGGGLSTDTQYF. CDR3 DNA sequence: TGCGGAGGGGGTTTGAGCACAGATACGCAGTATTTT.

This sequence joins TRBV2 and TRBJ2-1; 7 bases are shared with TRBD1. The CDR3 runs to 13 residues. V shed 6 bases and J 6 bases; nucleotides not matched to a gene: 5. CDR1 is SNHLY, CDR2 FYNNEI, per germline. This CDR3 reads CASRATGPNEQFF. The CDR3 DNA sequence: TGTGCCAGCAGGGCGACAGGGCCCAATGAGCAGTTCTTC.